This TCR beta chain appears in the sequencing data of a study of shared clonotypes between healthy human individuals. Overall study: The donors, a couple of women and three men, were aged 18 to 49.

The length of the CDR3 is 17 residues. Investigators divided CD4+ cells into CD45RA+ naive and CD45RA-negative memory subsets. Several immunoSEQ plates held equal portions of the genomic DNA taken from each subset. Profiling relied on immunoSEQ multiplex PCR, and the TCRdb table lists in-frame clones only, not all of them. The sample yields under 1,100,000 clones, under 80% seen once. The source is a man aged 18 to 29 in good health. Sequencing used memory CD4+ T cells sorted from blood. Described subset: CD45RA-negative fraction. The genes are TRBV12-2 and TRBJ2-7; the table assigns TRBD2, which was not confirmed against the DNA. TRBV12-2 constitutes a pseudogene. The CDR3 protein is CASRLPQGLVLSYEQYF. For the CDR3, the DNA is TGTGCAAGTCGCTTACCTCAAGGACTAGTGCTATCCTACGAGCAGTACTTC.